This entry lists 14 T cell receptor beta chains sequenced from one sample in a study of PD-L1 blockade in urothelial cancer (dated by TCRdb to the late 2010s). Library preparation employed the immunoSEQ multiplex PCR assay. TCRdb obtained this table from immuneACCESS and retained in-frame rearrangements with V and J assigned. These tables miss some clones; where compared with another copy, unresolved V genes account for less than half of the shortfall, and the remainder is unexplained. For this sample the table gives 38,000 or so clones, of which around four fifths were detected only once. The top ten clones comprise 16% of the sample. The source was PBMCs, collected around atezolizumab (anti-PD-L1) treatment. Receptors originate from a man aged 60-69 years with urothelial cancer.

The CDR3 DNA follows: TGTGCCAGCAGCACCAGGAGGGCCCCTCAAGAGACCCAGTACTTC. Amino acid sequence: CASSTRRAPQETQYF. The chain recombines TRBV13 with TRBJ2-5; D perhaps matches TRBD2 (6 bases). Trimming left V 5 bases short and J 2 bases short, with 15 bases between. The CDR3 has 15 amino acids. CDR1 and CDR2 (germline): PRHDT, FYEKMQ (reference sequence). Complete variable domain (other parts from reference TRBV13 and TRBJ2-5): AAGVIQSPRHLIKEKRETATLKCYPIPRHDTVYWYQQGPGQDPQFLISFYEKMQSDKGSIPDRFSAQQFSDYHSELNMSSLELGDSALYFCASSTRRAPQETQYFGPGTRLLVL.

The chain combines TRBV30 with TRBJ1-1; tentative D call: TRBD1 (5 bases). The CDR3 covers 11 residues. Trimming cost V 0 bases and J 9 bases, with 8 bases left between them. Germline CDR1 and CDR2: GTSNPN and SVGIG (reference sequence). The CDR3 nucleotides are TGTGCCTGGAGTGTACACAGGCAAGCTTTCTTT. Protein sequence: CAWSVHRQAFF.

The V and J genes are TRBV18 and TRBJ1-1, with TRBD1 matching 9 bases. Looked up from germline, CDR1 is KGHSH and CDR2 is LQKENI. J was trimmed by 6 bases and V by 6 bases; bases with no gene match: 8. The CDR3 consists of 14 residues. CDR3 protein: CASSPDRGVAEAFF. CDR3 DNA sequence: TGTGCCAGCTCCCCGGACAGGGGAGTGGCTGAAGCTTTCTTT. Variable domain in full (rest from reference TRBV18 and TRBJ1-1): NAGVMQNPRHLVRRRGQEARLRCSPMKGHSHVYWYRQLPEEGLKFMVYLQKENIIDESGMPKERFSAEFPKEGPSILRIQQVVRGDSAAYFCASSPDRGVAEAFFGQGTRLTVV.

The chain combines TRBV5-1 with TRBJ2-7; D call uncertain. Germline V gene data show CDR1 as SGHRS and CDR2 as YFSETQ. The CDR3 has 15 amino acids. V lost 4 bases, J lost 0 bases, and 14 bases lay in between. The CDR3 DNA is TGCGCCAGCAGCCCACTCGGGTCTCACTCCTACGAGCAGTACTTC. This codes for CASSPLGSHSYEQYF.

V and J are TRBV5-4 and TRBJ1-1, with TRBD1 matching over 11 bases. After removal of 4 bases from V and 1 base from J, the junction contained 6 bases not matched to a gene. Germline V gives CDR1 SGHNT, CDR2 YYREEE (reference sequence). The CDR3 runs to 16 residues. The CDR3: CASSPGTGGSNTEAFF. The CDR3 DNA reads TGTGCCAGCAGCCCCGGGACAGGGGGGTCGAACACTGAAGCTTTCTTT.

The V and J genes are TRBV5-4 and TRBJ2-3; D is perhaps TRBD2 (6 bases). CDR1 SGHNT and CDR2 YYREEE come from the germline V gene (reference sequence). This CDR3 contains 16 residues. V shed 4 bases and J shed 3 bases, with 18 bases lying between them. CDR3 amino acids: CASSPATSRGTDTQYF. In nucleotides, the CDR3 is TGTGCCAGCAGCCCTGCGACTAGTAGAGGAACAGATACGCAGTATTTT.

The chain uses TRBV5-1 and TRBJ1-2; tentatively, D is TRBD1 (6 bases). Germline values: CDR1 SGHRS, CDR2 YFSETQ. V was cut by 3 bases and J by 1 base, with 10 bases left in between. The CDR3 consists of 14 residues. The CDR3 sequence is CASSSGGINYGYTF. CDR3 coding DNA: TGCGCCAGCAGCTCGGGGGGCATTAACTATGGCTACACCTTC.

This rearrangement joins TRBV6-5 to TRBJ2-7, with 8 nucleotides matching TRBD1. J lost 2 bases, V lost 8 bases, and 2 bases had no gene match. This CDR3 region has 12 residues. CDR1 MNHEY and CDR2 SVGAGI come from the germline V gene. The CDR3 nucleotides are TGTGCCAGCTCAGGGGGCACCTACGAGCAGTACTTC. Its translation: CASSGGTYEQYF.

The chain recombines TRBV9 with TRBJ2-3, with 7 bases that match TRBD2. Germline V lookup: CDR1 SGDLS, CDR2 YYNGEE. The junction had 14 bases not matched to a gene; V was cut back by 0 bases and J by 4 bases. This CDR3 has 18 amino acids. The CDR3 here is CASSVGWSTGGVADTQYF. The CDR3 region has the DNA TGTGCCAGCAGCGTAGGGTGGTCGACGGGGGGAGTGGCAGATACGCAGTATTTT.

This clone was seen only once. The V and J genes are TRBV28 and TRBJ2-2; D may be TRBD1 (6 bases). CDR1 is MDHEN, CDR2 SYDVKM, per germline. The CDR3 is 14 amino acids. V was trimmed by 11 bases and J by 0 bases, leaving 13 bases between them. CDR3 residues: CAVRTATNTGELFF. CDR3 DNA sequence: TGTGCCGTACGGACAGCCACGAACACCGGGGAGCTGTTTTTT.

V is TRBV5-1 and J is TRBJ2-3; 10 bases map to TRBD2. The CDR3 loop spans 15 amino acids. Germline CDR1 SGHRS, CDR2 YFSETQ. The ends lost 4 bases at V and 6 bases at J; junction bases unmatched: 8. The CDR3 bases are TGCGCCAGCAGCCCGGAACTAGCGGGAAGGGATACGCAGTATTTT. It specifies CASSPELAGRDTQYF.

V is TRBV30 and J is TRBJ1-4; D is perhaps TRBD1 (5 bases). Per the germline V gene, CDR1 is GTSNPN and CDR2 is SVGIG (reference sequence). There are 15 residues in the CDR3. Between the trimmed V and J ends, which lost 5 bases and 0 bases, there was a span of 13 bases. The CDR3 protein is CAWGTSGATNEKLFF. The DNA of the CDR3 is TGTGCCTGGGGTACTTCGGGGGCAACTAATGAAAAACTGTTTTTT.

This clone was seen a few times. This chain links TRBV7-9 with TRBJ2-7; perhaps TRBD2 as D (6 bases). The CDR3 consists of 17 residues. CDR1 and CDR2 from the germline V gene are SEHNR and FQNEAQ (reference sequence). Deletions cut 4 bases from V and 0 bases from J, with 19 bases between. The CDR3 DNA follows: TGTGCCAGCAGCTCCTCCTCCCGGGGGTTAGGCTCCTACGAGCAGTACTTC. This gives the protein CASSSSSRGLGSYEQYF.

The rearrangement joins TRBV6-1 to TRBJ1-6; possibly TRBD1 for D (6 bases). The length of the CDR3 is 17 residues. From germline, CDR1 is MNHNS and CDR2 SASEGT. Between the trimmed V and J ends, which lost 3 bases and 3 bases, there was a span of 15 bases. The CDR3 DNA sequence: TGTGCCAGCAGTGACCCGACAGGCCTTGGCTATAATTCACCCCTCCACTTT. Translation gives CASSDPTGLGYNSPLHF.